Listed here are 23 T cell receptor beta chains from one sample, sequenced in a study of human CD8 memory T cell subsets. Libraries for TCR beta were constructed using UMI-labeled 5' RACE. TCRdb re-called the 5' RACE reads and shows each CDR3 protein once, DNA omitted. This sample's clone table lists thousands of distinct CDR3 sequences. Material: CD8+ T cells from PBMCs. The receptors come from a human donor in good health.

This chain's CDR3 is CASTQAVNYGYTF. V and J are TRBV7-9 and TRBJ1-2. CDR1 and CDR2 from the germline V gene are SEHNR and FQNEAQ (reference sequence). The CDR3 has 13 residues.

This clonotype is called medium-sized based on its frequency. The chain couples TRBV4-3 to TRBJ2-7; TCRdb names TRBD1, which stays unverified in the absence of DNA. From germline, CDR1 is LGHNA and CDR2 YSLEER. There are 15 residues in the CDR3. The CDR3 region is CASSSQRTGSYEQYF.

The chain couples TRBV19 to TRBJ1-1; TCRdb indicates TRBD1, and absent DNA this call remains unverified. The CDR3 runs to 15 residues. Germline V gene data show CDR1 as LNHDA and CDR2 as SQIVND (reference sequence). This chain's CDR3 is CASSITGLRDTEAFF.

The chain has TRBV4-3 and TRBJ1-3. The CDR3 extends over 17 amino acids. Germline V gives CDR1 LGHNA, CDR2 YSLEER. The CDR3: CASSQDLDAGPGNTIYF.

The CDR3 spells CASSREQDFYNEQFF. The chain combines TRBV12-3 or TRBV12-4 with TRBJ2-1; with no DNA, the TCRdb D assignment of TRBD1 cannot be verified. This CDR3 is built from 15 residues.

This chain connects TRBV6-6 to TRBJ1-1; no DNA is available, so the TRBD1 call from TCRdb remains unchecked. Germline lookup yields CDR1 MNHNY and CDR2 SVGAGI (reference sequence). There are 17 residues in the CDR3. The CDR3 sequence is CASSSPDRDGVNTEAFF.

This clonotype is called medium-sized based on its frequency. The chain joins TRBV20-1 to TRBJ2-7; TCRdb designates TRBD1, a call that cannot be tested without DNA. Germline V gene lookup returns CDR1 DFQATT and CDR2 SNEGSKA (reference sequence). The CDR3 length is 14 residues. CDR3 loop: CSASDRGLSYEQYF.

CDR3 residues: CASSSWGERAGELFF. This chain joins TRBV5-1 and TRBJ2-2; checking the TCRdb D call of TRBD1 is not possible without DNA. Germline lookup yields CDR1 SGHRS and CDR2 YFSETQ. The CDR3 is 15 residues long.

The V call is TRBV12-3 or TRBV12-4, the J call TRBJ2-2; TCRdb's D call, TRBD1, is unchecked because there is no DNA. The CDR3 runs to 16 residues. CDR3 in amino acids: CASSLGSLGRSGELFF.

The CDR3 loop is CASLDLEGTEAFF. The chain employs TRBV28 and TRBJ1-1. Germline loops: CDR1 MDHEN, CDR2 SYDVKM. This CDR3 has 13 amino acids.

The rearrangement joins TRBV14 to TRBJ2-1; the D call of TRBD1 rests on TCRdb alone, since no DNA is present to check it. Per the germline V gene, CDR1 is SGHDN and CDR2 is FVKESK. CDR3 length: 17 amino acids. Here the CDR3 reads CASSQGSSRWAYNEQFF.

The chain carries TRBV3-1 and TRBJ1-1; the D call from TCRdb, TRBD1, cannot be confirmed without DNA. CDR1 LGHDT and CDR2 YNNKEL come from the germline V gene (reference sequence). There are 12 residues in the CDR3. CDR3: CASSRGSSEAFF.

This rearrangement joins TRBV27 to TRBJ1-1; absent DNA, TCRdb's TRBD1 call cannot be checked. Per the germline V gene, CDR1 is MNHEY and CDR2 is SMNVEV (reference sequence). The CDR3 length is 12 residues. CDR3 residues: CASSLLGQRAFF.

The J gene is TRBJ1-4, the V gene TRBV7-9; the D call from TCRdb, TRBD1, cannot be confirmed without DNA. This CDR3 is built from 15 residues. Germline V lookup: CDR1 SEHNR, CDR2 FQNEAQ (reference sequence). The CDR3 is CASSFARQGGEKLFF.

The chain carries TRBV6-1 and TRBJ2-3; TCRdb proposes TRBD2, but this gene call is untestable without DNA. Germline-derived CDR1 and CDR2 are MNHNS and SASEGT. The CDR3 consists of 17 residues. The CDR3 here is CASSEAVAGLITDTQYF.

The chain is built from TRBV10-2 and TRBJ2-7. The CDR3 length is 11 residues. CDR1 and CDR2 from the germline V gene are WSHSY and SAAADI. CDR3 sequence reads: CASSEGHEQYF.

Measured by frequency, this clonotype is medium-sized (0.01 to 0.1%). The V gene is TRBV9, the J gene TRBJ2-7; checking the TCRdb D call of TRBD1 is not possible without DNA. Germline loops: CDR1 SGDLS, CDR2 YYNGEE. The CDR3 covers 13 residues. The CDR3: CASSRDSSYEQYF.

V and J are TRBV13 and TRBJ1-3. CDR3 length: 15 residues. Germline CDR1 PRHDT, CDR2 FYEKMQ (reference sequence). The CDR3 protein is CASSKSGVTGNTIYF.

The chain links TRBV29-1 to TRBJ2-7; TCRdb's assignment of TRBD2 cannot be checked, as there is no DNA. CDR1 is SQVTM, CDR2 ANQGSEA, per germline. The CDR3 runs 11 residues. The CDR3: CSVRRDYEQYF.

This chain connects TRBV11-2 to TRBJ2-1; TCRdb picks TRBD2, but there is no DNA to check that call. CDR3 size: 16 residues. In germline, CDR1 is SGHAT, CDR2 FQNNGV. CDR3 protein: CASSLAGGRALNEQFF. Looking up the rest from reference TRBV11-2 and TRBJ2-1 gives the full variable domain: EAGVAQSPRYKIIEKRQSVAFWCNPISGHATLYWYQQILGQGPKLLIQFQNNGVVDDSQLPKDRFSAERLKGVDSTLKIQPAKLEDSAVYLCASSLAGGRALNEQFFGPGTRLTVL.

The rearrangement uses TRBV5-1 and TRBJ1-1. The CDR3 is 14 amino acids. Germline V gene sequence: CDR1 SGHRS, CDR2 YFSETQ. The CDR3 loop reads CASSFGQEQSEAFF.

The CDR3 protein is CASTDSPDQEDTEAFF. This chain connects TRBV18 to TRBJ1-1. Germline V lookup: CDR1 KGHSH, CDR2 LQKENI. The CDR3 contains 16 residues.

This chain's CDR3 is CASSPLGLASSYNEQFF. This rearrangement joins TRBV5-4 to TRBJ2-1; TCRdb designates TRBD2, a call that cannot be tested without DNA. The germline V gene has CDR1 SGHNT and CDR2 YYREEE (reference sequence). The CDR3 has 17 amino acids.